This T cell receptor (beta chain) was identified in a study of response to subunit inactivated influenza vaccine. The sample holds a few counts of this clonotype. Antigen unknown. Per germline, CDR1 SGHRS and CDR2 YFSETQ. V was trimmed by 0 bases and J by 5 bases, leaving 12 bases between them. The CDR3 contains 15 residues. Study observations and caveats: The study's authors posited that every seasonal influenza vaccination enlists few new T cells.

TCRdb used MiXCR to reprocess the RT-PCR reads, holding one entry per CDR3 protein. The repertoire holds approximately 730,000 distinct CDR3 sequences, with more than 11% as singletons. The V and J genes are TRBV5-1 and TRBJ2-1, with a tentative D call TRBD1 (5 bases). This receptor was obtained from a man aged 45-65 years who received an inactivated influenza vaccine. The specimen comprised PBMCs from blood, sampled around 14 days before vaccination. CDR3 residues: CASSLASGRNNEQFF. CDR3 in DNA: TGCGCCAGCAGCTTGGCGTCAGGGCGGAACAATGAGCAGTTCTTC.